The T cell receptor beta chain under discussion was sequenced for a study of blood T cells in healthy people across ages (dated by TCRdb to about 2015). Notes on the research overall: In model experiments, template switching captured roughly one uniquely barcoded TCR beta cDNA molecule for every two T cells. Using deep sequencing normalized with unique cDNA molecular identifiers, the study measured how TCR beta repertoire diversity changes with age. The donors were divided into four age groups: young (average approximately 17 years), middle-aged (approximately 41), aged (under 70) and long-lived (82). To avoid experimental bias, donors of different ages were randomly spread across the sequencing lanes. Two additional independent replicas of 1 million unique cDNA reads from the same blood draw were analyzed for two donors (one aged 18 to 30 and one aged 80 or older). Study-wide findings and limitations: Since profiling was done on bulk unsorted PBMCs, naive and antigen-experienced compartments could not be conclusively compared. A strong correlation was found between observed TCR beta diversity and the percentage of naive T cells measured by flow cytometry. Estimates of total diversity based on one million sequenced T cells were considered lower bounds and underestimates. Because donor CMV infection status was unknown, age-related changes in expanded clonotypes were potentially confounded. The long-lived group showed more naive CD4+ T cells, fewer expanded clones and increased TCR diversity than the aged group, suggesting age selection. Observed TCR beta diversity per million T cells fell roughly linearly with age, and a significant reduction was already apparent by age roughly 40.

The library was prepared using 5' RACE. The second PCR ran for about 6 to 12 cycles and used a J-beta primer mix along with a sample-barcoded 5' primer. A template-switch 5' adaptor carrying 12 random nucleotides introduced a unique molecular identifier onto each TCR beta cDNA molecule. Each sample yielded at least 3 million CDR3-containing paired-end reads. All of the RNA was converted into first-strand cDNA using the Mint cDNA synthesis kit, with a TRBC-specific oligonucleotide serving as the primer. Following uracil-DNA glycosylase treatment, all cDNA underwent a first 18-cycle PCR with the universal primers M1SS and BC2_uni_R. The authors processed their data as follows. Normalization of each sample was performed by random selection of 1 million high-quality reads, each carrying a distinct molecular identifier. Instead of being binned into consensus sequences, reads with shared molecular identifiers were discarded. MiTCR, set to a Q25 quality threshold and the strictest error-elimination algorithm, was used for CDR3 identification, clonotype clustering and error correction. A nonparametric unseen species model with Euler transformation was used to estimate a lower bound on total TCR beta diversity. TCRdb reprocessing: public reads trimmed at Q25 with fastp, clones called with MiXCR, in-frame beta chains kept. Each record represents a unique CDR3 protein, reported with the most common genes and DNA among its rows. Here the V and J calls rest on TCRdb's processing, not on the authors' analysis. The sample table records some 1.8 million distinct CDR3 sequences; about two fifths of these occur just once. More than 20% of the sample comes from the top ten.

With regard to this clonotype: Its antigen is not yet known. No base quality values were provided; no much bigger clone lies one nucleotide off.

The roughly 39 donors, aged roughly 6 to 90 years, were systemically healthy Caucasian individuals from Russia. Approximately 11 milliliters of peripheral blood were drawn from each donor into EDTA-treated Vacutainer tubes. PBMCs were isolated by Ficoll-Paque density-gradient centrifugation, with at least 7 million obtained per sample. Total RNA, at least 6 micrograms per sample, was extracted from PBMCs with Trizol reagent. The percentages of naive CD45RAhigh/CD27high T cells were determined by flow cytometry on a PBMC aliquot from every donor. The source material was blood. The receptor was isolated from a human donor in good health.

The CDR3 loop reads CAISEAGGSYNEQFF. The DNA reads TGTGCCATCAGTGAGGCGGGCGGCTCCTACAATGAGCAGTTCTTC. The rearranged segments are TRBV10-3 and TRBJ2-1, and the D gene may be TRBD2, 5 bases matching. The germline ends are 8 bases apart after V is trimmed by 2 bases and J by 0 bases. The CDR3, from cysteine to phenylalanine, totals 15 residues. Only CDR3 DNA remains: 45 bases, in frame from the first base. The germline V gene gives CDR1 as ENHRY and CDR2 as SYGVKD.